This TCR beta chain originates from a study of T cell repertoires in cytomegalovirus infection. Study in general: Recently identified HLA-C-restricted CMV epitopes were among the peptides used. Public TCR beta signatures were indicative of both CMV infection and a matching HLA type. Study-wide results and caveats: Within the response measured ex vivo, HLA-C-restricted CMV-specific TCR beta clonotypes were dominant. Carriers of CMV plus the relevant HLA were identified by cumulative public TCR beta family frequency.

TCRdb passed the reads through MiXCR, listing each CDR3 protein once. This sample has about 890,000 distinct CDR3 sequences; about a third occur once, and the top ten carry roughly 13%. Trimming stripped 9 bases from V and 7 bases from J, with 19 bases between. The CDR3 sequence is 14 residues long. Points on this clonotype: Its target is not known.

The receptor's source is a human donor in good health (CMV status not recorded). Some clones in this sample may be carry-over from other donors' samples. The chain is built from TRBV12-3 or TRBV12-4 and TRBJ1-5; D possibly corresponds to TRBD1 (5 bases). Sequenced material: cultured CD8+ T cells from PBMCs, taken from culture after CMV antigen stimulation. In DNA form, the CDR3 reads TGTGCCAGTAGCGGGACTCTAAACGAGCAGCCCCAGCATTTT. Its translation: CASSGTLNEQPQHF.